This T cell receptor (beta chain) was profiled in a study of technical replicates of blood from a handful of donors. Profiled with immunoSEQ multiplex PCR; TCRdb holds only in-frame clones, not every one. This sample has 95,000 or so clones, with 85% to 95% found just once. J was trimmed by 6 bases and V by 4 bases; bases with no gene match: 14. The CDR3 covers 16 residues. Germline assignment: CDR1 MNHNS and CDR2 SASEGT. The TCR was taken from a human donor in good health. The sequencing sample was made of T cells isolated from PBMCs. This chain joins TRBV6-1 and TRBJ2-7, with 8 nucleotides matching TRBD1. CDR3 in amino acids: CASSGPTGTGPGEQYF. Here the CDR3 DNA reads TGTGCCAGCAGTGGGCCGACCGGGACAGGACCCGGCGAGCAGTACTTC.